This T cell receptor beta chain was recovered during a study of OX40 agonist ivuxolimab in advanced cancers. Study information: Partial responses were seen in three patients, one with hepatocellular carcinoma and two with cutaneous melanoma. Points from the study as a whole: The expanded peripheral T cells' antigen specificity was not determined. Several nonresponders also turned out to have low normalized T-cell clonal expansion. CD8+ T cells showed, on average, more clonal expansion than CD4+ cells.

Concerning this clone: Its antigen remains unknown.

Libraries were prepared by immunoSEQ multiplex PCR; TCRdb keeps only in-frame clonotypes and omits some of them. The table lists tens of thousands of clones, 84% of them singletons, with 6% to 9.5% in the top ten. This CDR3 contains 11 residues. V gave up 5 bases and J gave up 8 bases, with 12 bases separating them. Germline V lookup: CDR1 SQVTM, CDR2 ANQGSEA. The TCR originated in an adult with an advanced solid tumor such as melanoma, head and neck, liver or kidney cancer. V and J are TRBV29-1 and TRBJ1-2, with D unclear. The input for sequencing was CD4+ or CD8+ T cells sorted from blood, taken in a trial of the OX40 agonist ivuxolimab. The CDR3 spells CSVRALEGYTF. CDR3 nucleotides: TGCAGCGTTAGGGCACTGGAGGGCTACACCTTC.